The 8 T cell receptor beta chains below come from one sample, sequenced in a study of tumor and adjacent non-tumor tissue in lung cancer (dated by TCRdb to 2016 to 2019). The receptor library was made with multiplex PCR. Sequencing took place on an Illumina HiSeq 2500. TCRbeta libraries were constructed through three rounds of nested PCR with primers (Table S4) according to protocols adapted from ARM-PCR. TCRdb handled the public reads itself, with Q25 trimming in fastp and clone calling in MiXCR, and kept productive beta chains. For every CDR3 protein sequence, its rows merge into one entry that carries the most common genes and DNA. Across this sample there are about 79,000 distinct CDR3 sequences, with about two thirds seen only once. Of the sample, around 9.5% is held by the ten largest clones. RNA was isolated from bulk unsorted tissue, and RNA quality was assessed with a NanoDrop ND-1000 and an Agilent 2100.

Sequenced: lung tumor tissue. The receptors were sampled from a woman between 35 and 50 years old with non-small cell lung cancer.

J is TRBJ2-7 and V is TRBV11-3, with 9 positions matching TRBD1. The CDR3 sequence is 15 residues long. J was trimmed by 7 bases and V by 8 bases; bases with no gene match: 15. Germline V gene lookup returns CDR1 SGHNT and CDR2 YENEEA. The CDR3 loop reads CASCFPQGAIKEQYF. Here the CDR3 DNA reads TGTGCCAGCTGTTTCCCACAGGGGGCTATCAAGGAGCAGTACTTC. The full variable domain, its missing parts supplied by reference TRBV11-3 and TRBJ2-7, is EAGVVQSPRYKIIEKKQPVAFWCNPISGHNTLYWYLQNLGQGPELLIRYENEEAVDDSQLPKDRFSAERLKGVDSTLKIQPAELGDSAVYLCASCFPQGAIKEQYFGPGTRLTVT.

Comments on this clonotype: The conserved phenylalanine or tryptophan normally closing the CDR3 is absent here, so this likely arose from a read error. The CDR3 reads CSVNRGLEETQYP. The CDR3 DNA sequence: TGCAGCGTTAACAGGGGGCTGGAAGAGACCCAGTACCCC. This chain links TRBV29-1 with TRBJ2-5; 9 bases match TRBD1. Per germline, CDR1 SQVTM and CDR2 ANQGSEA. This CDR3 is built from 13 residues. V lost 5 bases to trimming and J lost 3 bases; unmatched junction nucleotides: 4.

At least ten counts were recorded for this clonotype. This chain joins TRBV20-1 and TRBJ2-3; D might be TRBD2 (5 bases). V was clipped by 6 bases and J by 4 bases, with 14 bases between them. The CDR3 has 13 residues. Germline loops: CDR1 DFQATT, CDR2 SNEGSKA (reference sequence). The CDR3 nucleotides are TGCAGTGCGTTTTCTCGGGAAGCAGATACGCAGTATTTT. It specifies CSAFSREADTQYF.

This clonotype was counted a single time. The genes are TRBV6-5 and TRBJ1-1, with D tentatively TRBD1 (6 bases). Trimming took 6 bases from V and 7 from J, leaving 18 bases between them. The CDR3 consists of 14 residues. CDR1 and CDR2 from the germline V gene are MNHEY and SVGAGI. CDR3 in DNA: TGTGCCAGCAGCAGCCCGGGAGGGGACATTGAAGCTTTCTTT. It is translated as CASSSPGGDIEAFF.

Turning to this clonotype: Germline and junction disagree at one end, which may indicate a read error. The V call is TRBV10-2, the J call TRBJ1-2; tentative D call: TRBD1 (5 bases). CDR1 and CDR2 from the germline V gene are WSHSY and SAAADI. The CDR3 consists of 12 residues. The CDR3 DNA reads TGCGCCAGCGGTGATGACAGAGATGGCTACACCTTC. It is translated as CASGDDRDGYTF.

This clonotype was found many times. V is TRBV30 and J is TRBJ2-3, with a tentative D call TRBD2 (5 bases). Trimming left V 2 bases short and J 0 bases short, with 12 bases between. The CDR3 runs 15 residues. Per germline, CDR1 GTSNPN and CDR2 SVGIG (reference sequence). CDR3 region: CAWSRPRESTDTQYF. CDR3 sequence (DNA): TGTGCCTGGAGTCGCCCGAGGGAGAGCACAGATACGCAGTATTTT.

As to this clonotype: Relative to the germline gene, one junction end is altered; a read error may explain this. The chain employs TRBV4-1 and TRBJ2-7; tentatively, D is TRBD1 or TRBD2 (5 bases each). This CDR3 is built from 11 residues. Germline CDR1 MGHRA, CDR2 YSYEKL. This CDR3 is CSSSHGGNKYF. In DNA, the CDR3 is TGCTCCAGCAGCCATGGGGGAAATAAGTACTTC.

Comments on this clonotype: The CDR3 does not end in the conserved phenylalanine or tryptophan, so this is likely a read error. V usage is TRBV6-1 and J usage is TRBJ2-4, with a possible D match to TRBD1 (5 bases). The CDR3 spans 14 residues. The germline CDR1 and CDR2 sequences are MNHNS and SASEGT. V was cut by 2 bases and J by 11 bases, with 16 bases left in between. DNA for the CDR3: TGTGCCAGCAGTGAAAGAGGCCTTTGGGGCGTTCAGTACCTC. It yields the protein CASSERGLWGVQYL.